The present entry profiles one T cell receptor beta chain with its context. Its antigen is undetermined. At one end, the junction sequence differs from germline, possibly due to a read error. From germline, CDR1 is SSHAT and CDR2 FNYEAQ (reference sequence). This CDR3 comprises 13 residues. These data come from a study of cytomegalovirus exposure and HLA in healthy donors. Points from the study as a whole: It was 150 to 200 TCR beta chains that were listed as cytomegalovirus-associated. By HLA locus, TCR association rates varied in a later analysis, with DRB1 showing the most and HLA-C the fewest.

60 Vbeta and 13 Jbeta primers were used in PCR. Repertoires were generated with immunoSEQ multiplex PCR, while TCRdb's copy carries only in-frame clones and drops some. The data contain 250,000 to 300,000 clones, around 90% of them seen just once; the ten biggest clones take up 1.5% to 2%. The gene calls are TRBV7-7 and TRBJ1-1; D unresolved. Sequencing used PBMCs. The origin of this receptor is a girl aged 2 to 10 in good health and CMV-seronegative. CDR3 protein: CASSETMRTEAFF. The CDR3, as DNA: TGTGCTAGCAGCGAGACGATGAGGACTGAAGCTTTCTTT.